The 5 T cell receptor beta chains below all came from one sample that was sequenced in a study of identical twins. TCRdb analysed the 5' RACE reads with MiXCR anew, one entry per CDR3 protein. The sample holds over 500,000 distinct CDR3 sequences, less than 25% seen once. These data were also reused for a study on T cells expressing NK-cell markers.

What was sequenced was CD4+ T cells sorted from blood. Receptors were obtained from a woman aged 18-29 years in good health.

V usage is TRBV7-2 and J usage is TRBJ2-1; 9 nucleotides agree with TRBD2. The V and J ends lost 5 bases and 9 bases, in that order; junction bases with no gene match: 11. In germline, CDR1 is SGHTA, CDR2 FQGNSA. The CDR3 spans 15 residues. The CDR3 bases are TGTGCCAGCAGCCAGCGGGGGGACCACTCCAGTGAGCAGTTCTTC. Translated: CASSQRGDHSSEQFF. The whole variable domain, remainder taken from reference TRBV7-2 and TRBJ2-1, is GAGVSQSPSNKVTEKGKDVELRCDPISGHTALYWYRQSLGQGLEFLIYFQGNSAPDKSGLPSDRFSAERTGGSVSTLTIQRTQQEDSAVYLCASSQRGDHSSEQFFGPGTRLTVL.

CDR3 DNA sequence: TGCAGTGCAGAGGGGACTAGCGGGATAGAACGAGAGACCCAGTACTTC. Translation gives CSAEGTSGIERETQYF. The chain links TRBV20-1 to TRBJ2-5; 13 nucleotides agree with TRBD2. The germline gives CDR1 DFQATT, CDR2 SNEGSKA (reference sequence). The CDR3 contains 16 residues. V dropped 6 bases and J dropped 4; count of bases not matched to a gene: 11.

A few counts support this clonotype. The chain has TRBV10-3 and TRBJ2-7, with D possibly being TRBD2 (5 bases). This CDR3 comprises 13 residues. Trimming cost V 4 bases and J 4 bases, with 11 bases left between them. Germline assignment: CDR1 ENHRY and CDR2 SYGVKD. CDR3 loop: CAISAPSRYEQYF. For the CDR3, the DNA is TGTGCCATCAGTGCTCCTAGCCGGTACGAGCAGTACTTC.

This clonotype was found a few times. The chain employs TRBV9 and TRBJ2-2, with 7 bases matching TRBD1. From germline, CDR1 is SGDLS and CDR2 YYNGEE. The V segment lost 4 bases and the J segment 0 bases; nucleotides outside the gene matches: 6. CDR3 size: 16 residues. The DNA of the CDR3 is TGTGCCAGCAGCCCCCGGGACAGCGCGAACACCGGGGAGCTGTTTTTT. This encodes CASSPRDSANTGELFF.

The CDR3 DNA reads TGTGCCAGCAGCTCTACGACTAGCGGGAGGCGGGGTGAGCAGTTCTTC. It translates to CASSSTTSGRRGEQFF. The chain combines TRBV9 with TRBJ2-1, with 13 bases aligning to TRBD2. CDR1 is SGDLS and CDR2 is YYNGEE in the germline V gene. The length of the CDR3 is 16 residues. V shed 4 bases, J shed 9 bases, and the junction held 10 bases outside the gene matches.